The T cell receptor beta chain described here comes from a study of T cell changes during pregnancy in multiple sclerosis. V was pared by 6 bases and J by 1 base, with 3 bases between. The CDR3 has 11 amino acids. CDR1 MDHEN and CDR2 SYDVKM come from the germline V gene. Repertoires were generated with immunoSEQ multiplex PCR, while TCRdb's copy carries only in-frame clones and drops some. The sample holds about 36,000 clones, roughly 92% seen once. This chain connects TRBV28 to TRBJ1-1; no firm D call. Sequenced sample: PBMCs (not recorded whether the cells were cultured). The TCR was taken from a female donor with multiple sclerosis, enrolled in a pregnancy study. The CDR3 DNA reads as TGTGCCAGCAGACAGAACACTGAAGCTTTCTTT. As protein: CASRQNTEAFF.